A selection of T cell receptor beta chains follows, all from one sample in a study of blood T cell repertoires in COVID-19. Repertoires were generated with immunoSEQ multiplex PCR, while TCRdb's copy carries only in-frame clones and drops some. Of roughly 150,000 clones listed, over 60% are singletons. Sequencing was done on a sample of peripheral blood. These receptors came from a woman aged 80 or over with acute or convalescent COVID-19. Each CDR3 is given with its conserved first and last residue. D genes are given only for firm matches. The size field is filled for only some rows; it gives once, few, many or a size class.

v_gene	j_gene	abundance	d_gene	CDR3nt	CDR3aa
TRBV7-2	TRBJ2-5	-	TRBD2	TGTGCCAGCACCCCAGCGGGGGCCCAAGAGACCCAGTACTTC	CASTPAGAQETQYF
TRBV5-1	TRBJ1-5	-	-	TGCGCCAGCAGCTTGGCAGACGGGTTGAATCAGCCCCAGCATTTT	CASSLADGLNQPQHF
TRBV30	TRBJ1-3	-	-	TGTGCCTGGAGCCCAGGGGCTGGAAACACCATATATTTT	CAWSPGAGNTIYF
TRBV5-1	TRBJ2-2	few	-	TGCGCCAGCAGCTTGGAACCGTCGGACAGCGTTAACACCGGGGAGCTGTTTTTT	CASSLEPSDSVNTGELFF
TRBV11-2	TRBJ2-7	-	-	TGTGCCAGCAGCCGGGGACTGAACTACGAGCAGTACTTC	CASSRGLNYEQYF
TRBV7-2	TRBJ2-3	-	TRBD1	TGTGCCAGCAGCCCTAACAGGGGCGATACGCAGTATTTT	CASSPNRGDTQYF
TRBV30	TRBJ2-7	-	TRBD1	TGTGCCATACAGGGGGCGAAACTTGGGTCGGGGTACGAGCAGTACTTC	CAIQGAKLGSGYEQYF
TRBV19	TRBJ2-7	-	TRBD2	TGTGCCAGTAAACCGCAGGGAGGGGACGAGCAGTACTTC	CASKPQGGDEQYF
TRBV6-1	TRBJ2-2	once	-	TGTGCCAGCAGTGAAAATCTCAGGGGGGAGATAAATACCGGGGAGCTGTTTTTT	CASSENLRGEINTGELFF
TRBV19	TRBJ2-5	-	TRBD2	TGTGCCAGTAGTATTAGGCGTTGGCGGGAGGACCCCCAAGAGACCCAGTACTTC	CASSIRRWREDPQETQYF
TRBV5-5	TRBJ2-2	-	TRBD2	TGTGCCAGCAGCCGGACTAGCGGGAACACCGGGGAGCTGTTTTTT	CASSRTSGNTGELFF
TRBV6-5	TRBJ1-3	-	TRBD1	TGTGCCAGCAGTTTCGGCCCGACAGGGTCAGACACCATATATTTT	CASSFGPTGSDTIYF
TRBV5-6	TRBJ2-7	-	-	TGTGCCAGCATCGAGAACGGACGGCAGGGCTACGAGCAGTACTTC	CASIENGRQGYEQYF
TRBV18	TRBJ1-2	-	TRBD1	TGTGCCAGCTCACCACAGGGACAGGAGGCGAATGGCTACACCTTC	CASSPQGQEANGYTF
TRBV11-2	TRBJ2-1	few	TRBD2	TGTGCCAGCAGCTTACAGCGGGAGCCAGTGCTGTTCTTC	CASSLQREPVLFF
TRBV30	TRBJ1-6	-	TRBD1	TGTGCCTGGAGGACAGGGGAGGGTTCACCCCTCCACTTT	CAWRTGEGSPLHF
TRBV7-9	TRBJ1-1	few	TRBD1	TGTGCCAGCAGCTTAGCGGAGGGGGCAGGGGGCACTGAAGCTTTCTTT	CASSLAEGAGGTEAFF
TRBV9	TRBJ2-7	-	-	TGTGCCACCCCCCCGGTCCATCCCCATTACGGGCAGTACTTC	CATPPVHPHYGQYF
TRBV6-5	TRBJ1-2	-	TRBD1	TGTGCCAGCAGTCTGACAGGGATGGATGGCTACACCTTC	CASSLTGMDGYTF
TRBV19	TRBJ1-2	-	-	TGTGCCAGTAACGAGGTTCGTGGAGCTAACTATGGCTACACCTTC	CASNEVRGANYGYTF
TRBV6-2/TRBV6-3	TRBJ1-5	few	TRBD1	TGTGCCAGCAGTTTATCCGGGACAGGGATTCAGCCCCAGCATTTT	CASSLSGTGIQPQHF
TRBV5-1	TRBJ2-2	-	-	TGCGCCAGCAGCTTGTTACAGGATAACACCGGGGAGCTGTTTTTT	CASSLLQDNTGELFF
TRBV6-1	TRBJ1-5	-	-	TGTGCCAGCGGTGACAGATATAGCAATCAGCCCCAGCATTTT	CASGDRYSNQPQHF
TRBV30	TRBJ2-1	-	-	TGTGCCTTTGAATTGCCCTACGGCAATGAGCAGTTCTTC	CAFELPYGNEQFF
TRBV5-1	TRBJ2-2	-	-	TGCGCCAGCAGTCAACCGCAGGCGAACACCGGGGAGCTGTTTTTT	CASSQPQANTGELFF
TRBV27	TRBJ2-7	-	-	TGTGCCAGCAGGGGAACAGGGAGCTCCTACGAGCAGTACTTC	CASRGTGSSYEQYF
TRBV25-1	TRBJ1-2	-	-	TGTGCCAGCAGTGACAGCGGGTTTGGCTACACCTTC	CASSDSGFGYTF
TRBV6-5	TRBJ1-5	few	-	TGTGCCAGCAGTTCTGCGGGGTTACCCCAGCATTTT	CASSSAGLPQHF
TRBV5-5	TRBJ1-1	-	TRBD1	TGTGCCAGCAGCTTGGGGACAGGAAACATGAACACTGAAGCTTTCTTT	CASSLGTGNMNTEAFF
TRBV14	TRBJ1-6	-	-	TGTGCCAGCAGCCGCGGGTGGTCGGGCTCACCCCTCCACTTT	CASSRGWSGSPLHF
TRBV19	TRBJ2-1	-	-	TGTGCCAGTAGTCTCACCGGCGGGGGCTCCAATGAGCAGTTCTTC	CASSLTGGGSNEQFF
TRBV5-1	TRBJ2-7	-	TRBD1	TGCGCCAGCAGCTTGGGCCAGGGGGACCCCTACGAGCAGTACTTC	CASSLGQGDPYEQYF
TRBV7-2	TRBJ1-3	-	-	TGTGCCAGCAGCCCATGGGTGGGGGGGCGCGGAAACACCATATATTTT	CASSPWVGGRGNTIYF
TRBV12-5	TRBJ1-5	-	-	TGTGCTAGTGGTTTGTATGTGGTGGCTCAGCCCCAGCATTTT	CASGLYVVAQPQHF
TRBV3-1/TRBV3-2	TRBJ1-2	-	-	TGTGCCAGCAGCCAAGATAGCAACAGGTTCTATGGCTACACCTTC	CASSQDSNRFYGYTF
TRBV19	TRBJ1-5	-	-	TGTGCCAGTAGTATAGGGGGCTGGGTTTACAATCAGCCCCAGCATTTT	CASSIGGWVYNQPQHF
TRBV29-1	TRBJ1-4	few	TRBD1	TGCAGCGTTGCCGTCGGGACAGGGAATGAAAAACTGTTTTTT	CSVAVGTGNEKLFF
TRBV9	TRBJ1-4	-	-	TGTGCCAGCAGCGGAACATTAAACGAAAAACTGTTTTTT	CASSGTLNEKLFF
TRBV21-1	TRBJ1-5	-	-	TGTGCCACGCATCGACAGGGGGGCCGACAGCCCCAGCATTTT	CATHRQGGRQPQHF
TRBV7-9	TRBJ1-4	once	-	TGTGCCAGCAGCCCCCGGGGGGGGGCGGACGAAAAACTGTTTTTT	CASSPRGGADEKLFF
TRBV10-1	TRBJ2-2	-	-	TGCGCCAGCAGTGATCCTCGGGCAGGGGTAAGGACCGGGGAGCTGTTTTTT	CASSDPRAGVRTGELFF
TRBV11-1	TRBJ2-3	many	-	TGTGCCAGCAGCCCGAAAAGCCCAGATACGCAGTATTTT	CASSPKSPDTQYF
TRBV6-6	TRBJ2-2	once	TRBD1	TGTGCCAGCGAGACCGGGACAGAGAACACCGGGGAGCTGTTTTTT	CASETGTENTGELFF
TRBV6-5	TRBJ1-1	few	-	TGTGCCAGCAGTTACTCGAGCACGGGGACTGAAGCTTTCTTT	CASSYSSTGTEAFF
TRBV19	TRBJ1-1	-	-	TGTGCCAGTATTAGCCGCGGACGGGGGAGGGCTGAAGCTTTCTTT	CASISRGRGRAEAFF
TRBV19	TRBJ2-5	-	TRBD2	TGTGCCAGTAGTAATGGCCAAACTAGCGACCAAGAGACCCAGTACTTC	CASSNGQTSDQETQYF
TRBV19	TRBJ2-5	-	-	TGTGCCAGTAGTCGGGGGGCTACGGGGGAGACCCAGTACTTC	CASSRGATGETQYF
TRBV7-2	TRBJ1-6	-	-	TGTGCCAGCAGCTCACGCTCGGACAGAACGAATTCACCCCTCCACTTT	CASSSRSDRTNSPLHF
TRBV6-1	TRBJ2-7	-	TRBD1	TGTGCCAGCAGTGATCCGGGACAGGGGGCGTGGGAGCAGTACTTC	CASSDPGQGAWEQYF
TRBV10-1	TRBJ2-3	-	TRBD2	TGCGCCAGCAGTGACGGACTAGTGGGTTCGTCAGATACGCAGTATTTT	CASSDGLVGSSDTQYF
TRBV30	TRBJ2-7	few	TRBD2	TGTGCCTGGAGTCGAACAGCGGGAGCCTACGAGCAGTACTTC	CAWSRTAGAYEQYF
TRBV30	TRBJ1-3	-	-	TGTGCCTGGAGGAGGCCCCTTCCTGGAAACACCATATATTTT	CAWRRPLPGNTIYF
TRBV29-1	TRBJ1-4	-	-	TGCAGCGTTGGCCCCAGGGAAAAACTGTTTTTT	CSVGPREKLFF
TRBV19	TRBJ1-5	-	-	TGTGCTACACGGGGGGGTTACAATCAGCCCCAGCATTTT	CATRGGYNQPQHF